These 24 T cell receptor beta chains were sequenced from one sample in a study of blood T cell repertoires in COVID-19. Libraries were prepared by immunoSEQ multiplex PCR; TCRdb keeps only in-frame clonotypes and omits some of them. The table lists about 200,000 clones, 84% of them singletons. Sequenced input: peripheral blood. The receptors derive from a human donor in a cohort sampled during active COVID-19.

The chain links TRBV15 to TRBJ2-1, with TRBD2 identical over 9 bases. Germline V gene lookup returns CDR1 LNHNV and CDR2 YYDKDF (reference sequence). The ends lost 1 base at V and 0 bases at J; junction bases unmatched: 13. The CDR3 contains 20 residues. CDR3 sequence: CATSRGRLGRLAVSYNEQFF. Written as DNA, the CDR3 is TGTGCCACCAGCAGAGGGAGACTGGGGAGACTAGCGGTCTCCTACAATGAGCAGTTCTTC.

This chain uses TRBV10-1 with TRBJ2-3; TRBD1 agrees at 7 bases. The CDR3 consists of 13 residues. CDR1 and CDR2 from the germline V gene are WNHNN and SYGVQD (reference sequence). The V gene end was trimmed by 11 bases and the J gene end by 2 bases; junction bases not matched to a gene: 7. In nucleotides, the CDR3 is TGCGCCCCACGGGACAGATTCACAGATACGCAGTATTTT. It is translated as CAPRDRFTDTQYF.

This clone came up once. J is TRBJ2-7 and V is TRBV6-5; possible D gene TRBD2, 5 bases. The CDR3 contains 15 residues. CDR1 is MNHEY, CDR2 SVGAGI, per germline. Trimming took off 7 bases at V and 4 bases at J, with 20 bases between the two ends. The CDR3 spells CASTLGLAGGYEQYV. The CDR3 bases are TGTGCCAGCACGCTTGGACTGGCAGGAGGTTACGAGCAGTACGTC.

This clone is a singleton in its sample. The chain carries TRBV24-1 and TRBJ2-3, with 10 bases that match TRBD2. CDR3 length equals 16 residues. Germline V gene lookup returns CDR1 KGHDR and CDR2 SFDVKD. V lost 6 bases to trimming and J lost 2 bases; unmatched junction nucleotides: 7. CDR3 coding DNA: TGTGCCACCAGTAATCAGCGGGGGGGTGTCACAGATACGCAGTATTTT. Translating gives CATSNQRGGVTDTQYF.

The genes are TRBV2 and TRBJ2-7; 10 positions match TRBD1. V shed 6 bases and J 2 bases; nucleotides not matched to a gene: 7. The germline CDR1 and CDR2 sequences are SNHLY and FYNNEI. The CDR3 runs 15 residues. The CDR3 is CASSSGTGEPYEQYV. In DNA form, the CDR3 reads TGTGCCAGCAGCAGCGGGACAGGGGAACCCTACGAGCAGTACGTC.

The chain employs TRBV7-9 and TRBJ1-1; TRBD1 is a possible D gene (5 bases). The V gene's germline CDR1 is SEHNR and CDR2 FQNEAQ (reference sequence). V was cut by 0 bases and J by 7 bases, with 9 bases left in between. The CDR3 runs to 13 residues. CDR3 in amino acids: CASSLANQGEAFF. Written as DNA, the CDR3 is TGTGCCAGCAGCTTAGCTAACCAGGGTGAAGCTTTCTTT. Using reference TRBV7-9 and TRBJ1-1 for the parts outside the CDR3, the full variable domain is DTGVSQNPRHKITKRGQNVTFRCDPISEHNRLYWYRQTLGQGPEFLTYFQNEAQLEKSRLLSDRFSAERPKGSFSTLEIQRTEQGDSAMYLCASSLANQGEAFFGQGTRLTVV.

This clone was detected only once. V is TRBV27 and J is TRBJ1-6, with TRBD1 as a possible D gene (6 bases). The length of the CDR3 is 17 residues. CDR1 MNHEY and CDR2 SMNVEV come from the germline V gene (reference sequence). The V and J ends lost 7 bases and 2 bases respectively, with 18 bases between them. The CDR3 region has the DNA TGTGCCAGCACCCTCCCCACAGGGACGCCCTATAATTCACCCCTCCACTTT. Its protein is CASTLPTGTPYNSPLHF.

This chain joins TRBV27 and TRBJ1-3; D gene ambiguous. Germline CDR1 and CDR2: MNHEY and SMNVEV (reference sequence). Trimming removed 8 bases at V and 0 bases at J, with 14 bases between. There are 15 residues in the CDR3. The CDR3 here is CASAPHSSSGNTIYF. The CDR3 nucleotides are TGTGCCAGCGCCCCCCACTCCTCCTCTGGAAACACCATATATTTT.

J is TRBJ1-5 and V is TRBV7-2; no definite D call. This CDR3 region has 16 residues. Trimming removed 4 bases from V and 4 bases from J, with 17 bases in between. Germline values: CDR1 SGHTA, CDR2 FQGNSA. The CDR3 spells CASSSPGGRSNQPQHF. The CDR3 bases are TGTGCCAGCAGCTCCCCTGGAGGAAGGTCAAATCAGCCCCAGCATTTT.

This rearrangement joins TRBV28 to TRBJ1-4; 7 nucleotides match TRBD1. This CDR3 contains 12 residues. The junction had 11 bases not matched to a gene; V was cut back by 6 bases and J by 16 bases. Germline CDR1 and CDR2: MDHEN and SYDVKM. The CDR3 DNA follows: TGTGCCAGCAGCTCGACCGACAGGGAGCGGTTTTTT. Its protein product is CASSSTDRERFF.

The rearrangement joins TRBV19 to TRBJ1-5; TRBD1 is a possible D gene (5 bases). The germline gives CDR1 LNHDA, CDR2 SQIVND (reference sequence). Deletions cut 10 bases from V and 4 bases from J, with 11 bases between. This CDR3 has 12 residues. For the CDR3, the DNA is TGTGCCACCAGACAGCTAAATCAGCCCCAGCATTTT. It codes for CATRQLNQPQHF.

The V call is TRBV19, the J call TRBJ2-2; TRBD1 is a possible D gene (6 bases). V lost 8 bases to trimming and J lost 2 bases, with 12 bases between them. The germline CDR1 and CDR2 sequences are LNHDA and SQIVND (reference sequence). The CDR3 runs to 14 residues. CDR3 sequence reads: CASSQGPNTGELFF. CDR3 in DNA: TGTGCCAGTTCACAGGGTCCTAACACCGGGGAGCTGTTTTTT.

The V call is TRBV25-1, the J call TRBJ1-2; D is ambiguous. The V gene lost 1 base and the J gene lost 4 bases, with 13 bases spanning the gap. The CDR3 has 15 amino acids. The germline CDR1 and CDR2 sequences are MGHDK and SYGVNS. CDR3 in amino acids: CASSESSGSSYGYTF. The CDR3 DNA sequence: TGTGCCAGCAGTGAATCTTCAGGATCCTCCTATGGCTACACCTTC.

DNA of the CDR3: TGTGCCAGCAGTTGGACGGGACAGCTGAGGACTTACGAGCAGTACTTC. Its translation is CASSWTGQLRTYEQYF. The rearrangement joins TRBV2 to TRBJ2-7, with 7 positions matching TRBD1. From germline, CDR1 is SNHLY and CDR2 FYNNEI. This CDR3 is built from 16 residues. V shed 5 bases, J shed 4 bases, and the junction held 14 bases outside the gene matches.

V and J are TRBV15 and TRBJ1-1; 10 bases line up with TRBD1. The trim removed 11 bases at V and 5 bases at J, leaving 5 bases unmatched. The CDR3 is made up of 12 amino acids. The germline gives CDR1 LNHNV, CDR2 YYDKDF (reference sequence). In nucleotides, the CDR3 is TGTGCCTCAGGACAGGGGGGAACTGAAGCTTTCTTT. Its translation is CASGQGGTEAFF.

The genes are TRBV7-9 and TRBJ1-1; D may be TRBD1 (5 bases). This CDR3 region has 14 residues. Germline assignment: CDR1 SEHNR and CDR2 FQNEAQ (reference sequence). V shed 5 bases and J shed 2 bases, with 12 bases lying between them. The CDR3 protein is CASSVRVGNTEAFF. The CDR3 DNA reads TGTGCCAGCAGCGTCAGGGTCGGCAACACTGAAGCTTTCTTT.

The CDR3 here is CAWSRRSGYEQYF. CDR3 DNA: TGTGCCTGGAGTCGGAGGTCCGGCTACGAGCAGTACTTC. V usage is TRBV30 and J usage is TRBJ2-7; possible D gene TRBD2, 5 bases. Germline CDR1 GTSNPN, CDR2 SVGIG (reference sequence). Trimming removed 2 bases at V and 3 bases at J, with 11 bases between. CDR3 length: 13 amino acids.

CDR3 in amino acids: CASSETHMWGLKNTEAFF. CDR3 DNA: TGTGCCAGCAGTGAAACCCATATGTGGGGCCTAAAGAACACTGAAGCTTTCTTT. J is TRBJ1-1 and V is TRBV6-4; possible D gene TRBD1, 5 bases. Germline values: CDR1 MRHNA, CDR2 SNTAGT. This CDR3 is built from 18 residues. Trimming took off 3 bases at V and 1 base at J, with 21 bases between the two ends.

The chain has TRBV18 and TRBJ2-5; 8 bases match TRBD1. CDR3 length: 14 residues. CDR1 KGHSH and CDR2 LQKENI come from the germline V gene. V was clipped by 6 bases and J by 4 bases; unmatched bases: 7. The CDR3 nucleotides read TGTGCCAGCTCCGAGGGACAGGAGGCAGAGACCCAGTACTTC. Residues: CASSEGQEAETQYF.

The CDR3 sequence: CASRREGEAGYTF. The CDR3 nucleotides read TGTGCCAGCAGAAGGGAGGGTGAGGCTGGCTACACCTTC. The chain couples TRBV6-5 to TRBJ1-2; D ambiguous. This CDR3 spans 13 amino acids. Trimming pared 6 bases from V and 7 bases from J, leaving 15 bases between. In germline, CDR1 is MNHEY, CDR2 SVGAGI.

The V gene is TRBV2, the J gene TRBJ2-7; 12 bases match TRBD1. Germline V gene lookup returns CDR1 SNHLY and CDR2 FYNNEI. V trimming: 6 bases; J trimming: 2 bases; junction bases outside the gene matches: 5. CDR3 length equals 15 residues. The CDR3 reads CASSQGQGAPYEQYF. The CDR3, as DNA: TGTGCCAGCAGCCAGGGACAGGGGGCCCCCTACGAGCAGTACTTC.

The V and J genes are TRBV27 and TRBJ1-1, with D tentatively TRBD1 (5 bases). CDR3 length: 15 amino acids. The germline V and J ends were trimmed by 6 bases and 2 bases, with 16 bases remaining between them. In germline, CDR1 is MNHEY, CDR2 SMNVEV (reference sequence). The CDR3 here is CASSRYDSQNTEAFF. The DNA of the CDR3 is TGTGCCAGCAGCCGATATGACAGCCAAAACACTGAAGCTTTCTTT.

The V call is TRBV9, the J call TRBJ1-6; 8 nucleotides match TRBD1. CDR3 length: 14 amino acids. Germline CDR1 is SGDLS and CDR2 is YYNGEE. The J segment lost 9 bases and the V segment lost 3 bases, leaving 5 bases of the junction unmatched. CDR3 protein: CASSAGQEGSPLHF. The CDR3 DNA sequence: TGTGCCAGCAGCGCGGGACAGGAAGGTTCACCCCTCCACTTT.

V is TRBV24-1 and J is TRBJ1-1; possible D gene TRBD1, 6 bases. The V gene's germline CDR1 is KGHDR and CDR2 SFDVKD. The CDR3 runs to 12 residues. The V end lost 7 bases, the J end lost 3 bases, and 8 bases lay between the germline ends. The CDR3 protein is CATRAGDTEAFF. The CDR3, as DNA: TGTGCCACCAGGGCAGGGGACACTGAAGCTTTCTTT.